This T cell receptor beta chain comes out of a study of OX40 agonist ivuxolimab in advanced cancers. Of note for this clone: Its specificity is not known.

The data were produced by immunoSEQ multiplex PCR, yet TCRdb's version contains in-frame clones alone and is incomplete. The sample contains tens of thousands of clones, 65% to 85% of which appear only once. The CDR3 has 13 residues. With V trimmed by 1 base and J by 8 bases, 4 bases remained unmatched. Germline lookup yields CDR1 SGHTA and CDR2 FQGTGA. Notes on the study in general: A proportion of nonresponders additionally exhibited low normalized T-cell clonal expansion. Average numbers of expanded clones were greater in CD8+ T cells than in CD4+.

V usage is TRBV7-3 and J usage is TRBJ1-2; TRBD1 agrees at 7 bases. Material: CD4+ or CD8+ T cells sorted from blood, obtained in a trial of the OX40 agonist ivuxolimab. The receptor's source is an adult with an advanced solid tumor such as melanoma, head and neck, liver or kidney cancer. CDR3 sequence: CASSLRQGGGYTF. CDR3 DNA sequence: TGTGCCAGCAGCTTAAGACAGGGCGGAGGCTACACCTTC.